One and the same sample provided the 27 T cell receptor beta chains below, sequenced in a study of cytomegalovirus exposure and HLA in healthy donors. PCR employed 60 Vbeta and 13 Jbeta primers. TCRdb's table, derived via immunoSEQ multiplex PCR, lists solely in-frame clones and lacks some. The sample lists about 140,000 clones; 82% were seen once. Sequenced: PBMCs. The source is a woman aged 60-75 years in good health and CMV-seropositive.

The V call is TRBV20-1, the J call TRBJ2-1; TRBD2 might be the D (5 bases). Per the germline V gene, CDR1 is DFQATT and CDR2 is SNEGSKA (reference sequence). This CDR3 has 11 amino acids. With 8 bases removed from V and 4 bases from J, the gap between germline ends came to 9 bases. CDR3 nucleotide sequence: TGCAGTCGTAGCGTTTACAATGAGCAGTTCTTC. This translates into CSRSVYNEQFF.

The count of this clone is one. This chain links TRBV27 with TRBJ2-7; 8 bases are a match to TRBD1. The CDR3 loop spans 13 amino acids. V dropped 7 bases and J dropped 7; count of bases not matched to a gene: 9. Looked up from germline, CDR1 is MNHEY and CDR2 is SMNVEV (reference sequence). CDR3 sequence (DNA): TGTGCCAGCATCGGACAGGGTCTGGGGGAGCAGTACTTC. This encodes CASIGQGLGEQYF.

The chain recombines TRBV18 with TRBJ2-7, with 8 bases fitting TRBD2. This CDR3 is built from 12 residues. Germline-derived CDR1 and CDR2 are KGHSH and LQKENI. With 5 bases clipped from V and 8 bases from J, the junction kept 5 bases outside the gene matches. DNA of the CDR3: TGTGCCAGCTCAAGAGGACTAGCTAAGCAGTACTTC. It is translated as CASSRGLAKQYF.

The chain combines TRBV21-1 with TRBJ1-5. TRBV21-1 is a documented pseudogene. The CDR3 extends over 14 amino acids. CDR3: CASSKHPPGQPQHF. Here the CDR3 DNA reads TGTGCCAGCAGCAAACACCCCCCGGGGCAGCCCCAGCATTTT.

This chain joins TRBV6-1 and TRBJ2-5; D gene uncertain. Germline V gives CDR1 MNHNS, CDR2 SASEGT. CDR3 length: 13 amino acids. V was pared by 7 bases and J by 0 bases, with 9 bases between. The CDR3 loop reads CASITPYQETQYF. The CDR3 coding sequence is TGTGCCAGCATCACACCTTACCAAGAGACCCAGTACTTC.

The chain carries TRBV4-3 and TRBJ2-7; no definite D call. Deletions cut 3 bases from V and 2 bases from J, with 11 bases between. Germline-derived CDR1 and CDR2 are LGHNA and YSLEER. The CDR3 consists of 14 residues. The CDR3 spells CASSQELFAYEQYF. In DNA form, the CDR3 reads TGCGCCAGCAGCCAGGAGCTATTCGCCTACGAGCAGTACTTC.

This chain joins TRBV5-1 and TRBJ1-4; D perhaps matches TRBD1 (6 bases). With 3 bases removed from V and 6 bases from J, the gap between germline ends came to 15 bases. The V gene's germline CDR1 is SGHRS and CDR2 YFSETQ. The CDR3 runs to 15 residues. This chain's CDR3 is CASSSAGSGDEKLFF. The CDR3 coding sequence is TGCGCCAGCAGCTCGGCAGGGTCAGGGGATGAAAAACTGTTTTTT.

The rearrangement links TRBV5-6 to TRBJ2-2; 10 bases map to TRBD1. The CDR3 is 15 amino acids. The germline V gene has CDR1 SGHDT and CDR2 YYEEEE. The V gene end was trimmed by 4 bases and the J gene end by 4 bases; junction bases not matched to a gene: 4. CDR3: CASSPGTGATGELFF. In DNA form, the CDR3 reads TGTGCCAGCAGCCCCGGGACAGGGGCCACCGGGGAGCTGTTTTTT.

The chain has TRBV6-6 and TRBJ2-1, with TRBD2 matching over 7 bases. V trimming: 5 bases; J trimming: 2 bases; junction bases outside the gene matches: 9. CDR1 and CDR2 from the germline V gene are MNHNY and SVGAGI (reference sequence). The CDR3 runs 16 residues. CDR3 region: CASSAGRDYTYNEQFF. Here the CDR3 DNA reads TGTGCCAGCAGTGCAGGCCGGGACTACACCTACAATGAGCAGTTCTTC.

The rearrangement joins TRBV5-4 to TRBJ2-2; tentative D call: TRBD1 (5 bases). Germline V gene data show CDR1 as SGHNT and CDR2 as YYREEE (reference sequence). V was clipped by 5 bases and J by 4 bases, with 15 bases between them. The CDR3 covers 15 residues. CDR3 bases: TGTGCCAGCAGGCATTTGACAGAACCCACCGGGGAGCTGTTTTTT. This codes for CASRHLTEPTGELFF.

The V and J genes are TRBV7-9 and TRBJ2-2, with TRBD2 matching 11 bases. The CDR3 totals 15 residues. Germline CDR1 and CDR2: SEHNR and FQNEAQ (reference sequence). Losses at the gene ends were 4 bases for V and 3 bases for J; bases not matched to a gene: 1. CDR3 residues: CASSSGLADTGELFF. CDR3 DNA sequence: TGTGCCAGCAGCTCGGGACTAGCGGACACCGGGGAGCTGTTTTTT.

The chain joins TRBV6-5 to TRBJ2-7, with unresolved D. Trimming took off 0 bases at V and 1 base at J, with 13 bases between the two ends. The CDR3 loop spans 16 amino acids. CDR1 and CDR2 (germline): MNHEY, SVGAGI. The CDR3 DNA follows: TGTGCCAGCAGTTACTCACGGGTAGAAAATTCCTACGAGCAGTACTTC. Its protein is CASSYSRVENSYEQYF.

The chain recombines TRBV29-1 with TRBJ2-5, with a possible D match to TRBD1 (6 bases). V lost 7 bases and J lost 6, with 15 bases in between. The CDR3 contains 12 residues. In germline, CDR1 is SQVTM, CDR2 ANQGSEA. CDR3 bases: TGCAGCGCCCAGGACAGCCCTCAGACCCAGTACTTC. It is translated as CSAQDSPQTQYF.

This clone was detected only once. The chain carries TRBV30 and TRBJ1-4; 10 bases are shared with TRBD1. Per the germline V gene, CDR1 is GTSNPN and CDR2 is SVGIG (reference sequence). This CDR3 has 15 amino acids. V was pared by 4 bases and J by 5 bases, with 7 bases of the junction left unmatched. The CDR3 DNA reads TGTGCCTGGACAGGTGCGGGACAGGGGAATGAAAAACTGTTTTTT. Amino acids: CAWTGAGQGNEKLFF.

The chain joins TRBV29-1 to TRBJ2-5; 9 bases are a match to TRBD1. Losses at the gene ends were 6 bases for V and 6 bases for J; bases not matched to a gene: 14. The CDR3 covers 15 residues. The germline CDR1 and CDR2 sequences are SQVTM and ANQGSEA. CDR3 amino acids: CSVVYRDRAIQTQYF. DNA of the CDR3: TGCAGCGTGGTCTACCGGGACAGGGCAATTCAGACCCAGTACTTC.

This clone came up a few times. The rearrangement links TRBV7-2 to TRBJ2-1; D unclear. CDR1 is SGHTA, CDR2 FQGNSA, per germline. Trimming took off 5 bases at V and 0 bases at J, with 17 bases between the two ends. The CDR3 contains 17 residues. CDR3 DNA: TGTGCCAGCAGCCCGGCGTGGAGCGCCCTCTCCTACAATGAGCAGTTCTTC. Its translation is CASSPAWSALSYNEQFF. Full variable domain (rest looked up from reference TRBV7-2 and TRBJ2-1): GAGVSQSPSNKVTEKGKDVELRCDPISGHTALYWYRQSLGQGLEFLIYFQGNSAPDKSGLPSDRFSAERTGGSVSTLTIQRTQQEDSAVYLCASSPAWSALSYNEQFFGPGTRLTVL.

The chain couples TRBV5-4 to TRBJ1-2, with D maybe TRBD1 (5 bases). The CDR3 contains 14 residues. Germline CDR1 and CDR2: SGHNT and YYREEE (reference sequence). V was shortened by 4 bases and J by 5 bases, with 15 bases between the two germline ends. CDR3: CASSPAGPLYGYTF. The CDR3 DNA reads as TGTGCCAGCAGCCCCGCAGGGCCCCTTTATGGCTACACCTTC.

This clone was found once. The chain recombines TRBV18 with TRBJ1-1; the D is unclear. The length of the CDR3 is 14 residues. CDR1 and CDR2 from the germline V gene are KGHSH and LQKENI. Trimming removed 3 bases from V and 4 bases from J, with 12 bases in between. The CDR3 sequence: CASSPQSGGTEAFF. CDR3 in DNA: TGTGCCAGCTCACCTCAATCGGGAGGCACTGAAGCTTTCTTT.

The V and J genes are TRBV2 and TRBJ2-3, with D maybe TRBD1 (6 bases). CDR3 length: 15 residues. V gave up 6 bases and J gave up 2 bases, with 15 bases separating them. Germline CDR1 reads SNHLY; CDR2 reads FYNNEI. The chain's CDR3 is CASSATGISTDTQYF. CDR3 DNA: TGTGCCAGCAGCGCAACAGGGATCTCCACAGATACGCAGTATTTT. Looking up the rest from reference TRBV2 and TRBJ2-3 gives the full variable domain: EPEVTQTPSHQVTQMGQEVILRCVPISNHLYFYWYRQILGQKVEFLVSFYNNEISEKSEIFDDQFSVERPDGSNFTLKIRSTKLEDSAMYFCASSATGISTDTQYFGPGTRLTVL.

This clone was detected a few times. The chain has TRBV4-3 and TRBJ2-5, with 8 nucleotides matching TRBD2. V was pared by 1 base and J by 4 bases, with 8 bases of the junction left unmatched. The CDR3 spans 16 residues. CDR1 is LGHNA, CDR2 YSLEER, per germline. The CDR3 coding sequence is TGCGCCAGCAGCCAAGGGATAGCGGGGAGTGGAGAGACCCAGTACTTC. Protein product: CASSQGIAGSGETQYF.

This rearrangement joins TRBV6-5 to TRBJ2-3; no firm D call. The CDR3 contains 11 residues. With 6 bases removed from V and 7 bases from J, the gap between germline ends came to 8 bases. Germline CDR1 and CDR2: MNHEY and SVGAGI. CDR3 in DNA: TGTGCCAGCAGATGGCAATATACGCAGTATTTT. This codes for CASRWQYTQYF.

The chain employs TRBV5-4 and TRBJ1-3; D is unclear. The V end was cut by 1 base, the J end by 4 bases, with 15 bases between. The CDR3 runs to 16 residues. Germline V gene data show CDR1 as SGHNT and CDR2 as YYREEE (reference sequence). CDR3 residues: CASSLIPDRGGNTIYF. Here the CDR3 DNA reads TGTGCCAGCAGCTTGATCCCCGACCGAGGGGGAAACACCATATATTTT.

This sequence joins TRBV5-4 and TRBJ2-5, with 7 nucleotides matching TRBD1. The CDR3 extends over 15 amino acids. Trimming removed 3 bases from V and 4 bases from J; junction bases left unmatched: 9. Germline V gene sequence: CDR1 SGHNT, CDR2 YYREEE (reference sequence). The CDR3, as DNA: TGTGCCAGCAGCTCCCTGACAGGGAAGAGAGAGACCCAGTACTTC. Protein: CASSSLTGKRETQYF.

The V and J genes are TRBV14 and TRBJ1-2; 7 bases fit TRBD1. V trimming: 0 bases; J trimming: 1 base; junction bases outside the gene matches: 26. Per the germline V gene, CDR1 is SGHDN and CDR2 is FVKESK. This CDR3 is 23 amino acids long. The CDR3 is CASSQDPLMGNPQGRMFNYGYTF. The CDR3 DNA reads TGTGCCAGCAGCCAAGATCCTTTAATGGGCAACCCACAGGGGAGGATGTTTAACTATGGCTACACCTTC.

The rearrangement joins TRBV27 to TRBJ1-3; 7 bases align to TRBD1. The germline CDR1 and CDR2 sequences are MNHEY and SMNVEV (reference sequence). The CDR3 length is 15 residues. With 5 bases clipped from V and 4 bases from J, the junction kept 8 bases outside the gene matches. The DNA of the CDR3 is TGTGCCAGCAGTGCCCGACAGGGTTTCGGAAACACCATATATTTT. Amino acid sequence: CASSARQGFGNTIYF.

The gene calls are TRBV7-2 and TRBJ2-7; the D gene is possibly TRBD2 (7 bases). The germline V gene encodes CDR1 SGHTA and CDR2 FQGNSA. Trimming removed 4 bases at V and 4 bases at J, with 17 bases between. The CDR3 covers 15 residues. The CDR3 loop reads CASSSPGGDSYEQYF. The CDR3 DNA is TGTGCCAGCAGCTCCCCGGGGGGCGACTCTTACGAGCAGTACTTC.

The genes are TRBV7-2 and TRBJ2-7; 7 bases line up with TRBD1. Germline CDR1 SGHTA, CDR2 FQGNSA. The CDR3 spans 14 residues. V shed 5 bases and J 7 bases; nucleotides not matched to a gene: 11. In nucleotides, the CDR3 is TGTGCCAGCAGCCCCCCTTACAGGGGTACAGAGCAGTACTTC. Translating it yields CASSPPYRGTEQYF.